This TCR beta chain originates from a study of T cells in Graves' hyperthyroidism and ophthalmopathy. This CDR3 is 13 amino acids long. Trimming cost V 6 bases and J 3 bases, with 10 bases left between them. Germline values: CDR1 MNHNS, CDR2 SASEGT. This clonotype was counted a few times. The investigators amplified TCR beta CDR3 regions from RNA transcripts. RT-PCR in the first round (using the HTBI primer set) targeted the TCR CDR3. MiXCR, applied by TCRdb to the multiplex PCR reads, yields one record per CDR3 protein. The table shows some 760,000 distinct CDR3 sequences, with 14% occurring only once.

Sequencing input: blood. This TCR came from a woman aged 18-35 years with Graves' hyperthyroidism. J is TRBJ2-3 and V is TRBV6-1; TRBD1 is a possible D gene (6 bases). CDR3 bases: TGTGCCAGCAGGCGGACAGAGACAGATACGCAGTATTTT. Protein sequence: CASRRTETDTQYF.